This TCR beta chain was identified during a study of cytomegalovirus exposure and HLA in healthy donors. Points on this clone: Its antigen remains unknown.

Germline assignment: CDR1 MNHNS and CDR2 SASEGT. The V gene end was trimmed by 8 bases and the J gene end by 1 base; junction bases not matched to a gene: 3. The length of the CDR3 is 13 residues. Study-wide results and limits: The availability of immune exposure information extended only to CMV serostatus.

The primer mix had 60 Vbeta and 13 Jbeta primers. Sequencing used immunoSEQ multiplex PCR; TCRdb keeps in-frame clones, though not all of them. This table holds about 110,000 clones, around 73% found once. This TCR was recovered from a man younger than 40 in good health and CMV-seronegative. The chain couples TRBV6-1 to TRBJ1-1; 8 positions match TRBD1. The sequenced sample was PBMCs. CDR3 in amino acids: CASGDRGNTEAFF. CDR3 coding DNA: TGTGCCAGCGGAGACAGGGGGAACACTGAAGCTTTCTTT.